These 27 T cell receptor beta chains were sequenced from one sample in a study of T cell responses to AZD1222 COVID-19 vaccine. The assay was immunoSEQ multiplex PCR, and TCRdb's table has in-frame clones only and misses some. Among over 150,000 clones, 88% were seen once, and the ten largest hold around 4.4%. Material: peripheral blood, obtained 28 days after the second AZD1222 dose. These receptors all come from an adult who received the AZD1222 COVID-19 vaccine.

This clone was seen only a few times. The genes are TRBV2 and TRBJ1-1; D is perhaps TRBD1 (5 bases). Germline V lookup: CDR1 SNHLY, CDR2 FYNNEI. Trimming shortened V by 4 bases and J by 1 base, and 10 bases separated the two germline ends. The CDR3 spans 14 residues. The CDR3 is CASSGQLGNTEAFF. CDR3 nucleotides: TGTGCCAGCAGTGGACAGCTGGGGAACACTGAAGCTTTCTTT.

The chain carries TRBV6-5 and TRBJ1-2; 8 bases line up with TRBD1. Looked up from germline, CDR1 is MNHEY and CDR2 is SVGAGI. The trim removed 7 bases at V and 5 bases at J, leaving 9 bases unmatched. The CDR3 sequence is 14 residues long. The DNA of the CDR3 is TGTGCCAGCATTCCGGGACAGGATTATTATGGCTACACCTTC. Translating gives CASIPGQDYYGYTF.

The V call is TRBV7-3, the J call TRBJ2-2, with TRBD2 matching 8 bases. The CDR3 spans 13 residues. V dropped 8 bases and J dropped 6; count of bases not matched to a gene: 5. CDR1 SGHTA and CDR2 FQGTGA come from the germline V gene. In DNA, the CDR3 is TGTGCCAGCGGGATCGGGGGGGCCGGGGAGCTGTTTTTT. It encodes CASGIGGAGELFF.

This chain links TRBV7-8 with TRBJ1-2; D remains ambiguous. V lost 5 bases and J 4 bases, leaving 14 bases between the germline ends. From germline, CDR1 is SGHVS and CDR2 FQNEAQ. The CDR3 runs 14 residues. DNA for the CDR3: TGTGCCAGCAGCCCTACAGAGTCCGGCTATGGCTACACCTTC. This codes for CASSPTESGYGYTF.

The rearrangement uses TRBV15 and TRBJ1-2, with D maybe TRBD1 (6 bases). Germline loops: CDR1 LNHNV, CDR2 YYDKDF (reference sequence). The V and J ends lost 1 base and 4 bases respectively, with 16 bases between them. This CDR3 region has 16 residues. CDR3 nucleotide sequence: TGTGCCACCAGCAGAGTCGGCGGGGGCTACCCCTATGGCTACACCTTC. Protein: CATSRVGGGYPYGYTF.

The rearrangement links TRBV9 to TRBJ1-6; TRBD1 matches 7 bases. In germline, CDR1 is SGDLS, CDR2 YYNGEE. The junction had 5 bases not matched to a gene; V was cut back by 4 bases and J by 7 bases. This CDR3 has 14 amino acids. As DNA, the CDR3 is TGTGCCAGCAGCAGGACAGGTGGAAATTCACCCCTCCACTTT. Protein: CASSRTGGNSPLHF.

The rearrangement joins TRBV5-6 to TRBJ1-3; D is undetermined. The germline V gene has CDR1 SGHDT and CDR2 YYEEEE. The CDR3 is 14 residues long. With 6 bases removed from V and 1 base from J, the gap between germline ends came to 11 bases. CDR3 nucleotides: TGTGCCAGCATAGGGTCGGTATCTGGAAACACCATATATTTT. Translating it yields CASIGSVSGNTIYF.

The chain uses TRBV7-9 and TRBJ1-6, with D tentatively TRBD1 (6 bases). The CDR3 has 13 amino acids. Trimming removed 4 bases from V and 13 bases from J, with 14 bases in between. Germline values: CDR1 SEHNR, CDR2 FQNEAQ (reference sequence). The CDR3 is CASSSTGFAPLHF. The CDR3 DNA sequence: TGTGCCAGCAGCTCCACAGGGTTTGCCCCCCTCCACTTT.

The chain recombines TRBV4-1 with TRBJ1-5; possibly TRBD1 for D (5 bases). Germline CDR1 and CDR2: MGHRA and YSYEKL. The CDR3 sequence is 15 residues long. V lost 0 bases and J 5 bases, leaving 11 bases between the germline ends. The CDR3 coding sequence is TGCGCCAGCAGCCAAGATGGGGACTTAGATCAGCCCCAGCATTTT. Translated, it gives CASSQDGDLDQPQHF.

The count of this clone is one. V gene TRBV3-1 (or the pseudogene TRBV3-2) combines with J gene TRBJ1-3, with D hard to call. The ends were cut back, 1 base at V and 4 bases at J, with 8 bases in the middle. CDR1 and CDR2 from the germline V gene are LGHDT and YNNKEL (reference sequence). The CDR3 extends over 14 amino acids. The CDR3 bases are TGTGCCAGCAGCCAAGGTCATGGAGGAAACACCATATATTTT. Encoded protein: CASSQGHGGNTIYF.

CDR3 in DNA: TGTGCCAGCAGTTACCCTAACACTGAAGCTTTCTTT. Protein product: CASSYPNTEAFF. V usage is TRBV6-6 and J usage is TRBJ1-1; D gene uncertain. CDR1 is MNHNY and CDR2 is SVGAGI in the germline V gene (reference sequence). This CDR3 has 12 amino acids. Trimming removed 2 bases from V and 2 bases from J, with 3 bases in between.

The chain recombines TRBV29-1 with TRBJ1-2, with D perhaps TRBD1 (5 bases). The germline V gene encodes CDR1 SQVTM and CDR2 ANQGSEA. This CDR3 comprises 12 residues. V was clipped by 7 bases and J by 4 bases, with 13 bases between them. CDR3 in DNA: TGCAGCGCCAAGCGAGGGACCTATGGCTACACCTTC. Translation gives CSAKRGTYGYTF.

The V gene is TRBV2, the J gene TRBJ2-5; D possibly corresponds to TRBD2 (5 bases). Trimming took 0 bases from V and 4 from J, leaving 12 bases between them. The CDR3 is 15 residues long. In germline, CDR1 is SNHLY, CDR2 FYNNEI. CDR3 protein: CASSEALRGRETQYF. The CDR3 nucleotides are TGTGCCAGCAGTGAAGCGCTTCGAGGGCGAGAGACCCAGTACTTC.

The rearrangement links TRBV29-1 to TRBJ1-1; D ambiguous. V gave up 3 bases and J gave up 4 bases, with 15 bases separating them. Germline CDR1 is SQVTM and CDR2 is ANQGSEA. The CDR3 consists of 14 residues. The CDR3 DNA reads as TGCAGCGTTGATAAAGCTTCGGTCGGCACTGAAGCTTTCTTT. Protein sequence: CSVDKASVGTEAFF.

The chain combines TRBV4-2 with TRBJ2-3; 11 bases align to TRBD2. With 0 bases clipped from V and 1 base from J, the junction kept 9 bases outside the gene matches. Germline assignment: CDR1 LGHNA and CDR2 YNFKEQ. The CDR3 length is 19 residues. The DNA of the CDR3 is TGTGCCAGCAGCCAAGATAATAGCGGGGGGGCCGTGGGCACAGATACGCAGTATTTT. Its translation is CASSQDNSGGAVGTDTQYF.

Notes on this clone: Other nucleotide sequences in the sample specify the same CDR3. The chain couples TRBV15 to TRBJ1-5; D gene ambiguous. The CDR3 has 12 amino acids. Germline V gene data show CDR1 as LNHNV and CDR2 as YYDKDF (reference sequence). Between the trimmed V and J ends, which lost 3 bases and 4 bases, there was a span of 4 bases. The CDR3 coding sequence is TGTGCCACCAGCAGGGAGAATCAGCCCCAGCATTTT. Translating gives CATSRENQPQHF. Full variable domain (missing parts from reference TRBV15 and TRBJ1-5): DAMVIQNPRYQVTQFGKPVTLSCSQTLNHNVMYWYQQKSSQAPKLLFHYYDKDFNNEADTPDNFQSRRPNTSFCFLDIRSPGLGDTAMYLCATSRENQPQHFGDGTRLSIL.

This chain links TRBV5-1 with TRBJ2-3; the D is unclear. The ends were cut back, 4 bases at V and 0 bases at J, with 9 bases in the middle. This CDR3 is 14 amino acids long. Germline CDR1 reads SGHRS; CDR2 reads YFSETQ. The CDR3 loop reads CASSLMTSTDTQYF. The CDR3 DNA follows: TGCGCCAGCAGCCTTATGACTAGCACAGATACGCAGTATTTT.

The gene calls are TRBV4-1 and TRBJ2-4; D possibly uses TRBD1 or TRBD2 (6 bases each). CDR1 MGHRA and CDR2 YSYEKL come from the germline V gene. The length of the CDR3 is 16 residues. The germline V and J ends were trimmed by 2 bases and 2 bases, with 13 bases remaining between them. The CDR3 region has the DNA TGCGCCAGCAGCCAACCCGTAGGGGGGCCCAAAAACATTCAGTACTTC. Amino acid sequence: CASSQPVGGPKNIQYF.

V gene TRBV2 combines with J gene TRBJ1-5; maybe TRBD1 (5 bases). The CDR3 loop spans 16 amino acids. The germline V and J ends were trimmed by 2 bases and 2 bases, with 13 bases remaining between them. CDR1 SNHLY and CDR2 FYNNEI come from the germline V gene. CDR3 sequence: CASSEMRGDRNQPQHF. The DNA for the CDR3 is TGTGCCAGCAGTGAAATGAGAGGGGACCGCAATCAGCCCCAGCATTTT.

This chain connects TRBV19 to TRBJ1-2; the match to TRBD1 covers 11 bases. The CDR3 length is 17 residues. CDR1 is LNHDA, CDR2 SQIVND, per germline (reference sequence). V dropped 9 bases and J dropped 3; count of bases not matched to a gene: 15. CDR3 loop: CASPLGQGGVLDYGYTF. Written as DNA, the CDR3 is TGTGCCAGCCCTTTGGGACAGGGGGGTGTTCTTGACTATGGCTACACCTTC.

The chain couples TRBV6-5 to TRBJ1-3; D unresolved. In germline, CDR1 is MNHEY, CDR2 SVGAGI. V was clipped by 8 bases and J by 7 bases, with 12 bases between them. The CDR3 sequence is 12 residues long. The CDR3 loop is CASVPGGNTIYF. The CDR3 DNA reads as TGTGCCAGCGTCCCGGGTGGGAACACCATATATTTT.

This clone was counted a few times. The rearrangement joins TRBV6-5 to TRBJ2-7; D possibly corresponds to TRBD1 (6 bases). Germline loops: CDR1 MNHEY, CDR2 SVGAGI. The CDR3 length is 15 residues. V lost 6 bases and J 3 bases, leaving 18 bases between the germline ends. The CDR3 loop is CASRPGTLGNYEQYF. The CDR3, as DNA: TGTGCCAGCAGGCCCGGGACACTGGGGAACTACGAGCAGTACTTC.

V is TRBV18 and J is TRBJ1-2, with TRBD1 matching over 9 bases. Germline-derived CDR1 and CDR2 are KGHSH and LQKENI. V gave up 4 bases and J gave up 2 bases; unmatched junction bases: 8. The CDR3 is made up of 16 amino acids. The CDR3 coding sequence is TGTGCCAGCTCACTAAACCGGGACAGGGTAAACTATGGCTACACCTTC. This gives the protein CASSLNRDRVNYGYTF.

The rearrangement joins TRBV9 to TRBJ2-7; 9 nucleotides match TRBD1. The V gene end was trimmed by 4 bases and the J gene end by 2 bases; junction bases not matched to a gene: 10. There are 16 residues in the CDR3. The germline CDR1 and CDR2 sequences are SGDLS and YYNGEE. CDR3 sequence: CASSPNTGGAPYEQYF. CDR3 in DNA: TGTGCCAGCAGCCCCAATACAGGGGGCGCCCCCTACGAGCAGTACTTC.

This chain joins TRBV13 and TRBJ1-2; D gene ambiguous. V was cut by 5 bases and J by 4 bases, with 17 bases left in between. The CDR3 loop spans 15 amino acids. Looked up from germline, CDR1 is PRHDT and CDR2 is FYEKMQ (reference sequence). In nucleotides, the CDR3 is TGTGCCAGCAGCACCCGATCAGACGGAATCTATGGCTACACCTTC. Translating gives CASSTRSDGIYGYTF.

The rearrangement uses TRBV19 and TRBJ2-1, with D possibly being TRBD1 (5 bases). Germline values: CDR1 LNHDA, CDR2 SQIVND (reference sequence). The CDR3 has 16 residues. Trimming cost V 3 bases and J 10 bases, with 22 bases left between them. CDR3 region: CASSIPGSGFFGEQFF. CDR3 bases: TGTGCCAGTAGTATCCCAGGGTCAGGTTTCTTTGGGGAGCAGTTCTTC.

This chain uses TRBV4-1 with TRBJ1-5, with no clear D. CDR3 length: 13 residues. Germline loops: CDR1 MGHRA, CDR2 YSYEKL. Trimming shortened V by 1 base and J by 7 bases, and 8 bases separated the two germline ends. The CDR3 DNA reads as TGCGCCAGCAGCCAAGGAAGGACCCAGCCCCAGCATTTT. Its translation: CASSQGRTQPQHF.